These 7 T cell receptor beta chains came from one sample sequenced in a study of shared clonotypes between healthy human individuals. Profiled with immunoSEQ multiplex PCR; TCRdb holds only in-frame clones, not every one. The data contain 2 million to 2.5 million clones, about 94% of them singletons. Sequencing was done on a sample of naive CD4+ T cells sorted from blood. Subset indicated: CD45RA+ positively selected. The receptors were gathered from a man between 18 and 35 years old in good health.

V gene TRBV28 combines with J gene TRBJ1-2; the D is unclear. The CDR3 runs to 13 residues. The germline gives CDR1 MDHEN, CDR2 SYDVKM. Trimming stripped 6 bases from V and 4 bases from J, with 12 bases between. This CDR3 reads CASRLGGPYGYTF. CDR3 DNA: TGTGCCAGCAGGCTTGGAGGCCCCTATGGCTACACCTTC.

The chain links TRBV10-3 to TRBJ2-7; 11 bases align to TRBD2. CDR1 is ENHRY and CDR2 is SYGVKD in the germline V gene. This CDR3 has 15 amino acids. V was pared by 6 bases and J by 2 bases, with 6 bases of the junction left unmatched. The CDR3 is CAIRDLAGGTYEQYF. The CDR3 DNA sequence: TGTGCCATCAGGGACCTAGCGGGGGGCACCTACGAGCAGTACTTC.

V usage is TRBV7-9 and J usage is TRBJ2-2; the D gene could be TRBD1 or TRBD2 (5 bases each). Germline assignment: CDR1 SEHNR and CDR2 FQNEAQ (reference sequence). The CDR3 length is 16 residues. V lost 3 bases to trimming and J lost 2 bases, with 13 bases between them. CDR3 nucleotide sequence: TGTGCCAGCAGCTTTTTGGGGACGTTAAACACCGGGGAGCTGTTTTTT. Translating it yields CASSFLGTLNTGELFF.

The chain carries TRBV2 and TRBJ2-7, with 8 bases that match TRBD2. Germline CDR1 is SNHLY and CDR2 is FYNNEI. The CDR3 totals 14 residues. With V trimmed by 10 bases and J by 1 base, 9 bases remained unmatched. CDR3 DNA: TGTGCCACCTCAAAGGTAGCGGGGTCCTACGAGCAGTACTTC. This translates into CATSKVAGSYEQYF.

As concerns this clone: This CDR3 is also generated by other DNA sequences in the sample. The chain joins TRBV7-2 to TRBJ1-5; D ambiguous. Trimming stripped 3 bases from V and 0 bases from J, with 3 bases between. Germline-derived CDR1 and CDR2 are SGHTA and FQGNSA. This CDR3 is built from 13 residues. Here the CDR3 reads CASSFNSNQPQHF. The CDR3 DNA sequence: TGTGCCAGCAGCTTTAATAGCAATCAGCCCCAGCATTTT.

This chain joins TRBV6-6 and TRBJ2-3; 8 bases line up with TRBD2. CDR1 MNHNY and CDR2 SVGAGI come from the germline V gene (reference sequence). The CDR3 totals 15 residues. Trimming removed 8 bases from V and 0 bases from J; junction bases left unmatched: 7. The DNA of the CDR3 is TGTGCCAGCGGACCAGCGGGGGTAAGCACAGATACGCAGTATTTT. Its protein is CASGPAGVSTDTQYF.

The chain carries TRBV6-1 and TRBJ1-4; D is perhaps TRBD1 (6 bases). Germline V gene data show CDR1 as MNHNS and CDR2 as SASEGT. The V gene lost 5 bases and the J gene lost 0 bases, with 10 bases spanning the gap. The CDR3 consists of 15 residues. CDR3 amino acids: CASSSGGATNEKLFF. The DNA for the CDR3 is TGTGCCAGCAGTTCCGGGGGCGCAACTAATGAAAAACTGTTTTTT.